The clone carrying this T cell receptor (beta chain) has just a few counts. The data derive from a study of spatial heterogeneity in lung cancer. Study summary: The average appearance count of each unique TCR and UMI combination in raw reads was more than 9.5.

TCRdb re-called the 5' RACE reads through MiXCR, storing one row per CDR3 protein. This table has 5,800 or so distinct CDR3 sequences, about 18% appearing once. Sample time point: sample taken at primary tumor resection. No cell sorting; template was whole RNA from tumor, lung tissue or PBMC. The sequence was collected from a male donor with early-stage non-small cell lung cancer. The specimen was normal lung tissue next to the tumor, collected at surgery.

CDR3 protein: CASSRPGTGYEQYF. CDR3 coding DNA: TGTGCCAGCAGCCGTCCCGGGACAGGCTACGAGCAGTACTTC. The chain is built from TRBV28 and TRBJ2-7, with TRBD1 matching 8 bases. CDR3 size: 14 residues. Germline V gives CDR1 MDHEN, CDR2 SYDVKM. With 6 bases clipped from V and 3 bases from J, the junction kept 7 bases outside the gene matches.